Below are 18 T cell receptor beta chains sequenced from a single sample in a study of blood T cell repertoires in COVID-19. Clones were sequenced by immunoSEQ multiplex PCR, and TCRdb holds only the in-frame ones, with some missing. The data hold approximately 50,000 clones, with about 88% observed a single time. Source material: peripheral blood. The receptors were gathered from a man aged 70-80 years with active COVID-19.

The rearrangement links TRBV7-2 to TRBJ2-2; no reliable D call. In germline, CDR1 is SGHTA, CDR2 FQGNSA. CDR3 length equals 12 residues. V was shortened by 4 bases and J by 3 bases, with 3 bases between the two germline ends. The CDR3 reads CASSYYTGELFF. The CDR3 DNA follows: TGTGCCAGCAGCTACTACACCGGGGAGCTGTTTTTT. Full variable domain (rest looked up from reference TRBV7-2 and TRBJ2-2): GAGVSQSPSNKVTEKGKDVELRCDPISGHTALYWYRQSLGQGLEFLIYFQGNSAPDKSGLPSDRFSAERTGGSVSTLTIQRTQQEDSAVYLCASSYYTGELFFGEGSRLTVL.

The chain links TRBV29-1 to TRBJ1-1, with 7 bases identical to TRBD1. The germline gives CDR1 SQVTM, CDR2 ANQGSEA. V lost 7 bases and J lost 6; bases outside the gene matches: 5. The CDR3 spans 11 residues. This CDR3 is CSATGLAEAFF. DNA of the CDR3: TGCAGCGCGACAGGGCTGGCTGAAGCTTTCTTT. The variable domain in full, completed from reference TRBV29-1 and TRBJ1-1, reads SAVISQKPSRDICQRGTSLTIQCQVDSQVTMMFWYRQQPGQSLTLIATANQGSEATYESGFVIDKFPISRPNLTFSTLTVSNMSPEDSSIYLCSATGLAEAFFGQGTRLTVV.

This sequence joins TRBV7-2 and TRBJ2-1, with a possible D match to TRBD2 (6 bases). The V gene's germline CDR1 is SGHTA and CDR2 FQGNSA. Trimming took off 5 bases at V and 5 bases at J, with 19 bases between the two ends. CDR3 size: 16 residues. DNA for the CDR3: TGTGCCAGCAGCCGGTCCGGGACTTTTTCCGACAATGAGCAGTTCTTC. It is translated as CASSRSGTFSDNEQFF.

This clone appeared once. The CDR3 is CASSLVGGVTDTQYF. CDR3 bases: TGTGCCAGCAGTTTAGTGGGAGGGGTCACAGATACGCAGTATTTT. The chain carries TRBV27 and TRBJ2-3; 7 bases map to TRBD2. This CDR3 has 15 residues. V shed 2 bases, J shed 2 bases, and the junction held 4 bases outside the gene matches. Germline values: CDR1 MNHEY, CDR2 SMNVEV (reference sequence).

The chain combines TRBV7-2 with TRBJ2-5; 11 nucleotides line up with TRBD2. Germline values: CDR1 SGHTA, CDR2 FQGNSA. Trimming cost V 6 bases and J 7 bases; bases outside gene matches: 10. The CDR3 extends over 15 amino acids. CDR3 bases: TGTGCCAGCAGTCCCAGACTAGCGGGGACACGGACCCAGTACTTC. It yields the protein CASSPRLAGTRTQYF.

V usage is TRBV12-2 and J usage is TRBJ2-7; the table calls TRBD1, which could not be checked here. TRBV12-2 is labeled a pseudogene. The CDR3 runs 17 residues. CDR3 protein: CASRFYLPGQGVYEQYF. The CDR3 nucleotides read TGTGCAAGTCGCTTTTATTTACCGGGACAGGGTGTGTACGAGCAGTACTTC.

The J gene is TRBJ2-1, the V gene TRBV5-5; perhaps TRBD1 as D (8 bases). In germline, CDR1 is SGHKS, CDR2 YYEKEE (reference sequence). V gave up 0 bases and J gave up 8 bases, with 15 bases separating them. This CDR3 region has 15 residues. The CDR3 bases are TGTGCCAGCAGCTTGGCACAGGGGGGGACCTATGAGCAGTTCTTC. Encoded protein: CASSLAQGGTYEQFF.

The chain carries TRBV19 and TRBJ1-2; D ambiguous. The CDR3 is made up of 13 amino acids. V was cut by 7 bases and J by 4 bases, with 13 bases left in between. The germline gives CDR1 LNHDA, CDR2 SQIVND (reference sequence). As DNA, the CDR3 is TGTGCCAGTAAGGGAGACGGACTCTATGGCTACACCTTC. Its translation: CASKGDGLYGYTF. Full variable domain (remainder filled in from reference TRBV19 and TRBJ1-2): DGGITQSPKYLFRKEGQNVTLSCEQNLNHDAMYWYRQDPGQGLRLIYYSQIVNDFQKGDIAEGYSVSREKKESFPLTVTSAQKNPTAFYLCASKGDGLYGYTFGSGTRLTVV.

The chain has TRBV29-1 and TRBJ1-1; 7 bases map to TRBD1. The junction had 7 bases not matched to a gene; V was cut back by 6 bases and J by 3 bases. The germline V gene encodes CDR1 SQVTM and CDR2 ANQGSEA. The CDR3 is made up of 13 amino acids. CDR3 sequence: CSVHRGVDTEAFF. The CDR3 nucleotides read TGCAGCGTCCACAGGGGTGTCGACACTGAAGCTTTCTTT.

The chain links TRBV4-2 to TRBJ2-4; maybe TRBD1 (5 bases). The CDR3 covers 17 residues. Germline values: CDR1 LGHNA, CDR2 YNFKEQ. V dropped 0 bases and J dropped 5 bases, with 17 bases sitting between them. DNA of the CDR3: TGTGCCAGCAGCCAAGACTACTTACAGGACAACGAAAACATTCAGTACTTC. Its protein product is CASSQDYLQDNENIQYF.

The V call is TRBV28, the J call TRBJ2-1; TRBD1 might be the D (6 bases). The germline CDR1 and CDR2 sequences are MDHEN and SYDVKM. V lost 3 bases and J lost 15, with 15 bases in between. CDR3 size: 12 residues. The CDR3 sequence is CASSFSSGESFF. The CDR3, as DNA: TGTGCCAGCAGTTTCTCCTCAGGGGAGTCGTTCTTC.

In this sample, this clone turned up a few times. The gene calls are TRBV21-1 and TRBJ2-7; TRBD1, the D gene given by the table, was not confirmed from the DNA. TRBV21-1 is recorded as a pseudogene. The CDR3 runs 16 residues. The DNA of the CDR3 is TGTGCCAGCAGCAAAAGCCCAGGCAACTTCTCCTACGAGCAGTACTTC. Its translation: CASSKSPGNFSYEQYF.

This chain uses TRBV28 with TRBJ2-1; TRBD2 matches 7 bases. V shed 6 bases and J 0 bases; nucleotides not matched to a gene: 5. The CDR3 runs 15 residues. The V gene's germline CDR1 is MDHEN and CDR2 SYDVKM. In DNA form, the CDR3 reads TGTGCCAGCAGGGAAGCGGGGAGCTCCTACAATGAGCAGTTCTTC. It is translated as CASREAGSSYNEQFF.

The J gene is TRBJ2-1, the V gene TRBV6-4; D unclear. The germline V and J ends were trimmed by 4 bases and 7 bases, with 11 bases remaining between them. The germline V gene has CDR1 MRHNA and CDR2 SNTAGT. This CDR3 is 13 amino acids long. This CDR3 reads CASSVELRNEQFF. CDR3 DNA sequence: TGTGCCAGCAGTGTTGAGTTGCGGAATGAGCAGTTCTTC.

This chain connects TRBV28 to TRBJ1-1; a weak D match, TRBD1 (5 bases). V was cut by 6 bases and J by 3 bases, with 8 bases left in between. From germline, CDR1 is MDHEN and CDR2 SYDVKM. The CDR3 contains 12 residues. CDR3 amino acids: CASSQTDTEAFF. For the CDR3, the DNA is TGTGCCAGCAGCCAGACAGACACTGAAGCTTTCTTT.

V is TRBV19 and J is TRBJ1-4; 8 bases match TRBD1. The CDR3 is made up of 15 amino acids. The ends lost 4 bases at V and 7 bases at J; junction bases unmatched: 8. CDR1 and CDR2 (germline): LNHDA, SQIVND (reference sequence). The CDR3 reads CASSSPGQGGEKLFF. The CDR3 DNA reads as TGTGCCAGTAGTAGCCCCGGACAGGGTGGTGAAAAACTGTTTTTT.

V usage is TRBV7-2 and J usage is TRBJ1-5; TRBD1 matches at 10 bases. The CDR3 runs to 15 residues. After removal of 5 bases from V and 6 bases from J, the junction contained 7 bases not matched to a gene. Germline V gene sequence: CDR1 SGHTA, CDR2 FQGNSA. For the CDR3, the DNA is TGTGCCAGCAGCCTGGGTGGGACAGGGGCTCAGCCCCAGCATTTT. This gives the protein CASSLGGTGAQPQHF.

This clone was counted a few times. The chain couples TRBV5-1 to TRBJ1-1, with 9 bases lining up with TRBD1. J was trimmed by 4 bases and V by 0 bases; bases with no gene match: 4. Germline assignment: CDR1 SGHRS and CDR2 YFSETQ. The CDR3 totals 15 residues. CDR3 in amino acids: CASSLDGTGSTEAFF. CDR3 DNA sequence: TGCGCCAGCAGCTTGGACGGGACAGGGTCCACTGAAGCTTTCTTT.